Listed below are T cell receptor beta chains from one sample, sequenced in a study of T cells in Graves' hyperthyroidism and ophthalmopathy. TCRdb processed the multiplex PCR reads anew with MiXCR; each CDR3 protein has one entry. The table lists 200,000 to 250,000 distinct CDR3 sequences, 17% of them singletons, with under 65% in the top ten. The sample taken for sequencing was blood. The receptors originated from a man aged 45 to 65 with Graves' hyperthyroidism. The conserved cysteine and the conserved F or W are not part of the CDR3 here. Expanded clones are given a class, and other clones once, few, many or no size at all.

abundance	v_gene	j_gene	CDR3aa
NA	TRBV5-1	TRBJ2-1	ASSRAGQSEQF
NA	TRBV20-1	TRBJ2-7	SARDREASYEQY
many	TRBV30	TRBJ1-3	AWNRGYGNTIY
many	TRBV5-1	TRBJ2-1	ASSLGTSGLNEQF
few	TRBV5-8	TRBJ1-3	ASSFKGVSGNTIY
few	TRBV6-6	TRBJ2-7	ASSYSIQGASEQY
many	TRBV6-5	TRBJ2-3	ASSYSRLGTQY
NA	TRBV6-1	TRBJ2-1	ASTSRGEQF
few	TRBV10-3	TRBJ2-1	AISESTVASSYNEQF
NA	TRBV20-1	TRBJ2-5	SARAWTGLKETQY
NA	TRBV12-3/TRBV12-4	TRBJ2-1	ASSLPTEYNEQF
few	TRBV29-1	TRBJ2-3	SVEDPLAGGADTQY
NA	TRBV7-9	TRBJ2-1	ASSLRVSSGGGEEQF
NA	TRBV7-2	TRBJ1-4	ASSLKTGGIGEKLF
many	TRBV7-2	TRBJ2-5	ANSLVGGETQY
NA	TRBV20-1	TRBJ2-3	SARVHGGRTDTQY
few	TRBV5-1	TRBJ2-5	ASSLYGTLVQETQY
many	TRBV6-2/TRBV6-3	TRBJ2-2	ASSYPTSGINTGELF
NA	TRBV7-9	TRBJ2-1	ASSPPSGRDDNEQF
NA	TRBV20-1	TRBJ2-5	SARETVGETQY
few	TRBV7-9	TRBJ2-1	ASSPRGDHNEQF
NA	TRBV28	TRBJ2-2	ASSLTLKNTGELF
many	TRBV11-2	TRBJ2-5	ASSLVTAGAQETQY
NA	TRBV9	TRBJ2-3	ASSAGGASTDTQY
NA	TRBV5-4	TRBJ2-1	ASSPPGAGGIDEQF
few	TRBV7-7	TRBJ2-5	ASSPLGLAGLEETQY
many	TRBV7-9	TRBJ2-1	ASRPLAVNNEQF
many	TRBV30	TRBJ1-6	AWSRGGSGSPLH
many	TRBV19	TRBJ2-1	ASSIWTSRNEQF